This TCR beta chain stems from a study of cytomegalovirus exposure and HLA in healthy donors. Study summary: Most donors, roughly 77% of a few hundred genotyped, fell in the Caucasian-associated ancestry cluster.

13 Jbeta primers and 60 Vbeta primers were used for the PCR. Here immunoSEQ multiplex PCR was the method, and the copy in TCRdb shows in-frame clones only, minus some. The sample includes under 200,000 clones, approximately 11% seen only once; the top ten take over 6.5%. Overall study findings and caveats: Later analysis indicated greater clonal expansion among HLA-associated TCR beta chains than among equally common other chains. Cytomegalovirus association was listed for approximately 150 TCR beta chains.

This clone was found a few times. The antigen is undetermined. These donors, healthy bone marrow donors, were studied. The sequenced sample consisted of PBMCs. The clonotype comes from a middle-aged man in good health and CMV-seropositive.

The CDR3: CASSPLAVGTEAFF. CDR3 DNA sequence: TGTGCCAGCAGCCCCCTCGCGGTGGGCACTGAAGCTTTCTTT. V is TRBV6-6 and J is TRBJ1-1; D gene unclear. Germline CDR1 reads MNHNY; CDR2 reads SVGAGI (reference sequence). This CDR3 comprises 14 residues. V lost 6 bases and J lost 4, with 15 bases in between.